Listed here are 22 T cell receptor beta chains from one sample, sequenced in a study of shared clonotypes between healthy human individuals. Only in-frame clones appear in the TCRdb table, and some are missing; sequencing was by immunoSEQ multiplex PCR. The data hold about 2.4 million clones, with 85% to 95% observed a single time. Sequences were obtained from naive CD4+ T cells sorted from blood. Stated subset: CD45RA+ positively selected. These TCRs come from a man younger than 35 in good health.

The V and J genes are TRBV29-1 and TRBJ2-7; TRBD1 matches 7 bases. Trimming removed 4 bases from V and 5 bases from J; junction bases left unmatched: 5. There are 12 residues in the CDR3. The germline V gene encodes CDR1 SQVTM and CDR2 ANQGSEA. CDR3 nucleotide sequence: TGCAGCGTTGGAAGACAGGGCCACGAGCAGTACTTC. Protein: CSVGRQGHEQYF.

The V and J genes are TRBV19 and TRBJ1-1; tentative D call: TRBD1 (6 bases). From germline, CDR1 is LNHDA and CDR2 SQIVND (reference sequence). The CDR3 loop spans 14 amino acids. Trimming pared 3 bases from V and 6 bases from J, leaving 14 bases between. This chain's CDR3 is CASSIAGVSAEAFF. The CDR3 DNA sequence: TGTGCCAGTAGTATCGCAGGGGTCAGCGCTGAAGCTTTCTTT.

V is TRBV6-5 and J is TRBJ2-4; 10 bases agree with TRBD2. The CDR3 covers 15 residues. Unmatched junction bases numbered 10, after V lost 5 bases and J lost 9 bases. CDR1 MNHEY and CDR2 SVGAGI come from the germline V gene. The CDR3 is CASSTHLAGDGIQYF. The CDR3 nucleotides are TGTGCCAGCAGTACCCACCTAGCGGGAGACGGCATTCAGTACTTC.

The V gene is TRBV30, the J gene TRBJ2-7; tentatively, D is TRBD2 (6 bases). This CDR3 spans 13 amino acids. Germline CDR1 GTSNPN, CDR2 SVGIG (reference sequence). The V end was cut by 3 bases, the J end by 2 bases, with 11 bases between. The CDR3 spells CAWSAGGTYEQYF. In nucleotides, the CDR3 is TGTGCCTGGAGCGCCGGAGGGACCTACGAGCAGTACTTC.

CDR3 sequence: CASSLSINIYEQYF. CDR3 nucleotides: TGTGCCAGCAGTTTATCGATAAACATCTACGAGCAGTACTTC. The chain is built from TRBV27 and TRBJ2-7; no definite D call. Trimming shortened V by 0 bases and J by 3 bases, and 9 bases separated the two germline ends. There are 14 residues in the CDR3. The germline V gene encodes CDR1 MNHEY and CDR2 SMNVEV (reference sequence).

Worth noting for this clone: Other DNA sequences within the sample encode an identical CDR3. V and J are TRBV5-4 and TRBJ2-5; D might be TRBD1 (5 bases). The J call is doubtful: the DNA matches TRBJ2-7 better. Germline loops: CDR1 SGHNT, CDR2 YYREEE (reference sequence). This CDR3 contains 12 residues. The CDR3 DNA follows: TGTGCCAGCAGCTTCGACAGCTACGAGCAGTACTTC. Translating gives CASSFDSYEQYF.

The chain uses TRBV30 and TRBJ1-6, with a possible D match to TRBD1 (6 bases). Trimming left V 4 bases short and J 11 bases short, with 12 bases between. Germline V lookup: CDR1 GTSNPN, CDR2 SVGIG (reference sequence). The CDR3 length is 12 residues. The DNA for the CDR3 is TGTGCCTGGAACACAGGGCTGGCACCCCTCCACTTT. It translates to CAWNTGLAPLHF.

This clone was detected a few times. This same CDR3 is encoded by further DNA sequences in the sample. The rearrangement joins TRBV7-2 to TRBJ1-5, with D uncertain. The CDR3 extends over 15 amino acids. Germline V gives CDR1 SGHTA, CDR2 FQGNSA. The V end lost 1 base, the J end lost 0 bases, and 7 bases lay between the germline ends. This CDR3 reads CASSLDVYSNQPQHF. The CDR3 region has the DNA TGTGCCAGCAGCTTAGACGTATATAGCAATCAGCCCCAGCATTTT.

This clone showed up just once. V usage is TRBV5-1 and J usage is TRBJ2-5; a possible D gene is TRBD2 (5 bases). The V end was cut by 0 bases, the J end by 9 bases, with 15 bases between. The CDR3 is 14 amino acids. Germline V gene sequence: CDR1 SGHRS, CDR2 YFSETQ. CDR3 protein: CASSLDTGRVPQYF. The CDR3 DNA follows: TGCGCCAGCAGCTTGGACACGGGGAGAGTGCCCCAGTACTTC. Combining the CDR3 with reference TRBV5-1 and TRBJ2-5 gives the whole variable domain KAGVTQTPRYLIKTRGQQVTLSCSPISGHRSVSWYQQTPGQGLQFLFEYFSETQRNKGNFPGRFSGRQFSNSRSEMNVSTLELGDSALYLCASSLDTGRVPQYFGPGTRLLVL.

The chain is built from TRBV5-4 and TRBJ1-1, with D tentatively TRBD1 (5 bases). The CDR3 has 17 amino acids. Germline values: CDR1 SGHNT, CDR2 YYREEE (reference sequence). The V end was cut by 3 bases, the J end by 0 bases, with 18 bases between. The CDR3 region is CASSSGSFGGMNTEAFF. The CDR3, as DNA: TGTGCCAGCAGCTCCGGGTCTTTCGGGGGGATGAACACTGAAGCTTTCTTT.

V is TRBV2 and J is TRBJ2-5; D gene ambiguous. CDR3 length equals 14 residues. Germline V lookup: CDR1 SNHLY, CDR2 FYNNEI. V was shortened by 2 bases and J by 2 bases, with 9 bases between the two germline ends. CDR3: CASSEQATQETQYF. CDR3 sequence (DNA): TGTGCCAGCAGTGAACAGGCAACTCAAGAGACCCAGTACTTC.

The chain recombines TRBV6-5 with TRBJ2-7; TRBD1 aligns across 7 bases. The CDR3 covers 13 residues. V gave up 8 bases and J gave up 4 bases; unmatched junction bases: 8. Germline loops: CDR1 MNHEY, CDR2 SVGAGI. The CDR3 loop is CASAQGPNYEQYF. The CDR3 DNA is TGTGCCAGCGCACAGGGGCCCAATTACGAGCAGTACTTC.

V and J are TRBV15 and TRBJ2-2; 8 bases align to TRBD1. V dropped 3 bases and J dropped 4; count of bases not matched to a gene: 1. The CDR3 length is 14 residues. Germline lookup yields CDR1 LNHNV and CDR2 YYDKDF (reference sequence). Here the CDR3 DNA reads TGTGCCACCAGCAGGGGACAGGTCACCGGGGAGCTGTTTTTT. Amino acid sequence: CATSRGQVTGELFF.

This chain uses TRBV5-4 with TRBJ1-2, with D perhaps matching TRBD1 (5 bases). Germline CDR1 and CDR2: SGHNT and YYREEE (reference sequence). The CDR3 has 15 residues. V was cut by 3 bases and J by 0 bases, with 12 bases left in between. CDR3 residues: CASSSQGSSNYGYTF. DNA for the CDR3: TGTGCCAGCAGCTCTCAGGGAAGTTCTAACTATGGCTACACCTTC. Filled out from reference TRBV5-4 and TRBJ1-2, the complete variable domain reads ETGVTQSPTHLIKTRGQQVTLRCSSQSGHNTVSWYQQALGQGPQFIFQYYREEENGRGNFPPRFSGLQFPNYSSELNVNALELDDSALYLCASSSQGSSNYGYTFGSGTRLTVV.

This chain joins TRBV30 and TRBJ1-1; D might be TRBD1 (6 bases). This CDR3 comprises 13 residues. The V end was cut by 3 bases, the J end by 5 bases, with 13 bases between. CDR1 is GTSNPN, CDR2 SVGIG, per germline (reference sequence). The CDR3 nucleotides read TGTGCCTGGAGACTGCAGGGGAGGACTGAAGCTTTCTTT. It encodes CAWRLQGRTEAFF. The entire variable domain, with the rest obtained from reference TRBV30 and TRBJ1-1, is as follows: SQTIHQWPATLVQPVGSPLSLECTVEGTSNPNLYWYRQAAGRGLQLLFYSVGIGQISSEVPQNLSASRPQDRQFILSSKKLLLSDSGFYLCAWRLQGRTEAFFGQGTRLTVV.

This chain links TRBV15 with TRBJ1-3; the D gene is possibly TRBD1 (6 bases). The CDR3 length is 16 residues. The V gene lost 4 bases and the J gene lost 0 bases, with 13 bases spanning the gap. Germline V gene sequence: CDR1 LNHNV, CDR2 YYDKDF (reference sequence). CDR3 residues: CATSISGGGSGNTIYF. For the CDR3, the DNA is TGTGCCACCAGCATCAGTGGAGGGGGCTCTGGAAACACCATATATTTT.

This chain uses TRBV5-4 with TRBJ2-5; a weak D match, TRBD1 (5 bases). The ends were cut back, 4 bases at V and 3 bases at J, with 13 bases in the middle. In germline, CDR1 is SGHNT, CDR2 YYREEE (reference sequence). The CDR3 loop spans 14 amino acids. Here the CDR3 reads CASSKTGVEETQYF. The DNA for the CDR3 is TGTGCCAGCAGCAAAACAGGAGTTGAAGAGACCCAGTACTTC.

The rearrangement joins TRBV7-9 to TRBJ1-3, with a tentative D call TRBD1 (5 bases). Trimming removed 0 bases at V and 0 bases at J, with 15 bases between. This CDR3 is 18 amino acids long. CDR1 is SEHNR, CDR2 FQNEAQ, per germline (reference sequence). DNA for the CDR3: TGTGCCAGCAGCTTAGCGCTCACAGGAATAAGCTCTGGAAACACCATATATTTT. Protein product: CASSLALTGISSGNTIYF.

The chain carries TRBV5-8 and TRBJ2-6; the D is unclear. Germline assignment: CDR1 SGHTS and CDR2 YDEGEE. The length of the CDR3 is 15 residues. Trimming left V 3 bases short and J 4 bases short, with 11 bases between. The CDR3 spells CASSSRQTGANVLTF. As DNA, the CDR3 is TGTGCCAGCAGCTCCAGGCAGACCGGGGCCAACGTCCTGACTTTC.

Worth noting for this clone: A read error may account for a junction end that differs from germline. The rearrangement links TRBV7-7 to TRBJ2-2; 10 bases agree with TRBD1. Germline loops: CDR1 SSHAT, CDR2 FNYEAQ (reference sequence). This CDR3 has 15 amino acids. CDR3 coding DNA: TGTGCTAGCAGCTTGGGGACAGGGGATCCCGGGGAGCTGTTTTTT. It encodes CASSLGTGDPGELFF.

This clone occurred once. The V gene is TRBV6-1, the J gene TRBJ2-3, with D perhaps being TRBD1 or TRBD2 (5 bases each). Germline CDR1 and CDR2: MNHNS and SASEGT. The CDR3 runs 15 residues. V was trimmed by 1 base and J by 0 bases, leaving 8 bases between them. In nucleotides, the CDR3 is TGTGCCAGCAGTGAAGGGGGGATTAGCACAGATACGCAGTATTTT. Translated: CASSEGGISTDTQYF.

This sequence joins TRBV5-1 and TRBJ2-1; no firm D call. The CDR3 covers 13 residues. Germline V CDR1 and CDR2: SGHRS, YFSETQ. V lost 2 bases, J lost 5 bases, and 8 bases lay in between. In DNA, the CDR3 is TGCGCCAGCAGCTTTTATGCAAACAATGAGCAGTTCTTC. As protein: CASSFYANNEQFF.